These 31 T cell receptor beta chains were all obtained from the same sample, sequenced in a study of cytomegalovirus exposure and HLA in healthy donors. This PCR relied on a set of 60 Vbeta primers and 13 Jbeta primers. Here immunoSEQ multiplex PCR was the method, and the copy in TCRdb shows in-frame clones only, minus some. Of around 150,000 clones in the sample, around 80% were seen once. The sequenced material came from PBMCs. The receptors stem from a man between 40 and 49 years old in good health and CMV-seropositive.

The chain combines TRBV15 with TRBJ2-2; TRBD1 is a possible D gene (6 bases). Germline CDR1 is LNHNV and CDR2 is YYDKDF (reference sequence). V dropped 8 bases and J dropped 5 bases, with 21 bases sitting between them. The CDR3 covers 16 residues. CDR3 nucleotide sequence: TGTGCCACCCGGAAGCGAATGGGGGCGGAAACCGGGGAGCTGTTTTTT. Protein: CATRKRMGAETGELFF.

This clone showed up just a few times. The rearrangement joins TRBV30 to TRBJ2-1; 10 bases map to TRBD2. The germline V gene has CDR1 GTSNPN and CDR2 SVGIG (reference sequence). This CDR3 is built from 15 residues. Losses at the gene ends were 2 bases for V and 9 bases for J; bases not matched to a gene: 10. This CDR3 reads CAWSRGLAGAGEQFF. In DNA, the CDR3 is TGTGCCTGGAGTCGGGGGCTAGCGGGAGCGGGTGAGCAGTTCTTC.

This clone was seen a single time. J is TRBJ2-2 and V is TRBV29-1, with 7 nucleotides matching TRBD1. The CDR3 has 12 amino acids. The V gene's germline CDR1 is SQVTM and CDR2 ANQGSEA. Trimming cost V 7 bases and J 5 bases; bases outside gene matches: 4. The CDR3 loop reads CSARGPTGELFF. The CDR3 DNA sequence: TGCAGCGCGAGGGGGCCTACCGGGGAGCTGTTTTTT.

CDR3 sequence: CASSLVREPDNEQFF. DNA of the CDR3: TGTGCCAGCAGCTTAGTACGGGAGCCCGACAATGAGCAGTTCTTC. The chain uses TRBV7-9 and TRBJ2-1; possible D gene TRBD2, 6 bases. CDR3 length equals 15 residues. The germline V gene encodes CDR1 SEHNR and CDR2 FQNEAQ (reference sequence). V was cut by 1 base and J by 5 bases, with 12 bases left in between.

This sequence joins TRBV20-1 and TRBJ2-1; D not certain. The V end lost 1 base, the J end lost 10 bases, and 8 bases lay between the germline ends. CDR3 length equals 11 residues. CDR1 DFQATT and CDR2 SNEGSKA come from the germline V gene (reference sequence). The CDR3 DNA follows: TGCAGTGCTAGAGTACGGGTGGAGCAGTTCTTC. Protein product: CSARVRVEQFF.

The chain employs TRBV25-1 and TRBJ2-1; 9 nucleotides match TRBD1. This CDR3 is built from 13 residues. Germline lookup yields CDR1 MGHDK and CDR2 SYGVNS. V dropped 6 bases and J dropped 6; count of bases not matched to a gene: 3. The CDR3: CASSGTGPNEQFF. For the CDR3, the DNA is TGTGCCAGCAGCGGGACAGGGCCCAATGAGCAGTTCTTC.

The CDR3 spells CAWGQGASSGNTIYF. The CDR3 coding sequence is TGTGCCTGGGGGCAAGGGGCGAGCTCTGGAAACACCATATATTTT. The chain has TRBV30 and TRBJ1-3, with TRBD1 as a possible D gene (5 bases). Germline CDR1 reads GTSNPN; CDR2 reads SVGIG (reference sequence). The V and J ends lost 5 bases and 0 bases respectively, with 14 bases between them. CDR3 length: 15 residues.

The CDR3 bases are TGTGCCTGGAGTGCTCAGGGGAACACTGAAGCTTTCTTT. Translated: CAWSAQGNTEAFF. This chain joins TRBV30 and TRBJ1-1; possibly TRBD1 for D (5 bases). V was pared by 1 base and J by 1 base, with 7 bases between. The germline V gene has CDR1 GTSNPN and CDR2 SVGIG (reference sequence). This CDR3 contains 13 residues.

CDR3 residues: CAISSRTVILTDTQYF. The CDR3 DNA follows: TGTGCCATCAGTTCTAGGACAGTCATTCTCACAGATACGCAGTATTTT. The chain joins TRBV10-3 to TRBJ2-3; D might be TRBD1 (6 bases). Germline lookup yields CDR1 ENHRY and CDR2 SYGVKD. The V and J ends lost 5 bases and 2 bases respectively, with 17 bases between them. The CDR3 totals 16 residues.

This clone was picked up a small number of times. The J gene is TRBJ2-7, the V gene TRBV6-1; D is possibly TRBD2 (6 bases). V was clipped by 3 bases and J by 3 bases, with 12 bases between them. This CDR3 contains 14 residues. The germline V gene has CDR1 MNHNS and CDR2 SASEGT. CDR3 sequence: CASSDAGLFYEQYF. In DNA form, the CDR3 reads TGTGCCAGCAGTGATGCGGGACTCTTCTACGAGCAGTACTTC.

The CDR3 bases are TGTGCCAGTAGTACCTCTCGACAGGGAAGGGAGACCCAGTACTTC. Protein: CASSTSRQGRETQYF. The V gene is TRBV19, the J gene TRBJ2-5, with 7 positions matching TRBD1. Germline CDR1 LNHDA, CDR2 SQIVND (reference sequence). The CDR3 spans 15 residues. The V and J ends lost 4 bases and 5 bases, in that order; junction bases with no gene match: 10.

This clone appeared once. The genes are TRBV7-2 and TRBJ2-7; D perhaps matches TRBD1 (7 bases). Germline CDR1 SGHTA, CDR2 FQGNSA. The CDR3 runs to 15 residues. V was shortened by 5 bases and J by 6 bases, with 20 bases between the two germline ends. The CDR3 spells CASSPRGGTDREQYF. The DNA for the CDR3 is TGTGCCAGCAGCCCCCGCGGCGGGACAGACCGCGAGCAGTACTTC.

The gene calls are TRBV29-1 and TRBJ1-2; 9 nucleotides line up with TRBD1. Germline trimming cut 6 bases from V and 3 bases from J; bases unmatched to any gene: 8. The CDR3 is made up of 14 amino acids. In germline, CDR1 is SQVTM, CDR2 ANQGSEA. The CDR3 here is CSVGWTGAYYGYTF. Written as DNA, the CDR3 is TGCAGCGTGGGGTGGACAGGGGCCTACTATGGCTACACCTTC.

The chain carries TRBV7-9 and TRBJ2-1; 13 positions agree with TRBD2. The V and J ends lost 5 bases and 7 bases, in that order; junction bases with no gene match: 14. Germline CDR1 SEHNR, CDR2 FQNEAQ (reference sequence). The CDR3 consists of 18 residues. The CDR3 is CASSLPPRLAGGGNEQFF. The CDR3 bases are TGTGCCAGCAGCCTACCTCCCCGACTAGCGGGAGGAGGTAATGAGCAGTTCTTC.

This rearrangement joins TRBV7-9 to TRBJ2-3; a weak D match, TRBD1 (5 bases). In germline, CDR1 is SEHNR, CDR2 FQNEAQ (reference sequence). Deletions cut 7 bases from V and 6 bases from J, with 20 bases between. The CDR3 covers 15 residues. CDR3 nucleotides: TGTGCCAGCACCAAATGGGGCTTGGGTAATGATACGCAGTATTTT. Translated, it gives CASTKWGLGNDTQYF.

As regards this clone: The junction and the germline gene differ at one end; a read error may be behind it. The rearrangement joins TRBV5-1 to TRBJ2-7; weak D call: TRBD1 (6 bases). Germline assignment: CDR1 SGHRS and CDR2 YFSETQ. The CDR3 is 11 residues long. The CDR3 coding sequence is TGCGCCAGCAGCTTGGGACAGGCCAGTTTCTTC. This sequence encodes CASSLGQASFF.

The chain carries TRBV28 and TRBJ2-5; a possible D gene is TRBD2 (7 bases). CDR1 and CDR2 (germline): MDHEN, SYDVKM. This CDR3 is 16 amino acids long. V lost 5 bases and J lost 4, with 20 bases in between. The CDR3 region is CASSPAGAPTGETQYF. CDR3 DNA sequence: TGTGCCAGCAGTCCTGCGGGGGCGCCTACCGGAGAGACCCAGTACTTC.

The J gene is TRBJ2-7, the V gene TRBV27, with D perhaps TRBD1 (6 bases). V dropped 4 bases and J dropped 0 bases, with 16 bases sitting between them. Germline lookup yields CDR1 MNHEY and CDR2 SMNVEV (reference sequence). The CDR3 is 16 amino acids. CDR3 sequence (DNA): TGTGCCAGCAGTTCACGGACAGCCCCATCCTCCTACGAGCAGTACTTC. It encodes CASSSRTAPSSYEQYF.

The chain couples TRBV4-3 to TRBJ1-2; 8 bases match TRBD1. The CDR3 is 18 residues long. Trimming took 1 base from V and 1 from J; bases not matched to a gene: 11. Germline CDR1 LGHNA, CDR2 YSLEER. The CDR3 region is CASSQASISGGFNYGYTF. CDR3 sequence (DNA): TGCGCCAGCAGCCAAGCCTCGATATCAGGGGGCTTTAACTATGGCTACACCTTC.

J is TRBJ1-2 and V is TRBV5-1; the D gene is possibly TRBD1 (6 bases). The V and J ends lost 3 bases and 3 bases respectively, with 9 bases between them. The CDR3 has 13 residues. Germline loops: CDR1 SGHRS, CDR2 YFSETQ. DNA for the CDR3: TGCGCCAGCAGCTGGGAGGGGGACTATGGCTACACCTTC. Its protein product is CASSWEGDYGYTF. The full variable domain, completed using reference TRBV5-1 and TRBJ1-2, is KAGVTQTPRYLIKTRGQQVTLSCSPISGHRSVSWYQQTPGQGLQFLFEYFSETQRNKGNFPGRFSGRQFSNSRSEMNVSTLELGDSALYLCASSWEGDYGYTFGSGTRLTVV.

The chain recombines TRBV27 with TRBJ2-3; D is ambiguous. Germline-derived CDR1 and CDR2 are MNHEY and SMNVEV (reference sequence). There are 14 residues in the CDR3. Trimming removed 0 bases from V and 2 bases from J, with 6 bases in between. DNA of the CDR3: TGTGCCAGCAGTTTATCTTCCTCCACAGATACGCAGTATTTT. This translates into CASSLSSSTDTQYF.

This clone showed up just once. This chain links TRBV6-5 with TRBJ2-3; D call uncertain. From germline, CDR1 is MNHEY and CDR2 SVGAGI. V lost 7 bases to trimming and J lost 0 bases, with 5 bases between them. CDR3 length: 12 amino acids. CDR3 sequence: CASMTSTDTQYF. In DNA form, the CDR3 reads TGTGCCAGCATGACTAGCACAGATACGCAGTATTTT.

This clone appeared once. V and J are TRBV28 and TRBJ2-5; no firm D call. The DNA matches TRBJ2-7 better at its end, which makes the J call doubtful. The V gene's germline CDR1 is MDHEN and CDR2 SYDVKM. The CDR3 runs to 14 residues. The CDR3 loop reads CASSLFGSWGEQYF. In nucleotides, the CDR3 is TGTGCCAGCAGTTTATTTGGTAGTTGGGGCGAGCAGTACTTC.

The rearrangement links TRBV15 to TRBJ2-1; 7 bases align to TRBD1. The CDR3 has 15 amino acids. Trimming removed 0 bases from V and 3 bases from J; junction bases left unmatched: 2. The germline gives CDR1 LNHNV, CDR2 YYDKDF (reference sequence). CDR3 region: CATSREGDSYNEQFF. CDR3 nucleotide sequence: TGTGCCACCAGCAGAGAGGGGGACAGCTACAATGAGCAGTTCTTC.

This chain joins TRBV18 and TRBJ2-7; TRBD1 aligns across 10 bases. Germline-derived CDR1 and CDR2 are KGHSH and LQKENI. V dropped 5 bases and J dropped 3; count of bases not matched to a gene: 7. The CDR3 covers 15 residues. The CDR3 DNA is TGTGCCAGCTCAACGGGGGGGACAGGGGACTACGAGCAGTACTTC. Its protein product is CASSTGGTGDYEQYF.

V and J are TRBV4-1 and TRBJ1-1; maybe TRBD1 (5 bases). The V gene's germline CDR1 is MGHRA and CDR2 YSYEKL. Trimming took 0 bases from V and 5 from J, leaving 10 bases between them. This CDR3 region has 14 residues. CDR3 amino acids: CASSQDRRGTEAFF. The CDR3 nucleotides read TGCGCCAGCAGCCAAGATCGAAGGGGAACTGAAGCTTTCTTT.

This CDR3 is CASSPQTSGSYEQYF. CDR3 nucleotides: TGTGCCAGCAGTCCTCAGACTAGCGGGAGTTACGAGCAGTACTTC. The chain employs TRBV27 and TRBJ2-7; 12 bases match TRBD2. The germline V gene has CDR1 MNHEY and CDR2 SMNVEV (reference sequence). V trimming: 5 bases; J trimming: 4 bases; junction bases outside the gene matches: 6. This CDR3 is 15 amino acids long.

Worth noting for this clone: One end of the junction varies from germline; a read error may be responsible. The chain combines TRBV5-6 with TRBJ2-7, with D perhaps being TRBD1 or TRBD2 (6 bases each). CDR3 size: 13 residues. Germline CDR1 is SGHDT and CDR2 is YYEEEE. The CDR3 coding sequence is TGTGCCACCAGCTTGCGGGACAACTACGAGCAGTACTTC. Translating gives CATSLRDNYEQYF.

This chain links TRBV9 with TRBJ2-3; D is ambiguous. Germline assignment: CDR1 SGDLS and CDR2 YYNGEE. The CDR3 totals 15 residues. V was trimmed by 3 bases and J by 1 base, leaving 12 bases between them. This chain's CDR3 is CASSETGFRTDTQYF. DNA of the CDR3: TGTGCCAGCAGCGAAACGGGTTTCCGCACAGATACGCAGTATTTT.

In DNA form, the CDR3 reads TGCGCCAGCAGCCAAGATCAGGGGCAAGGCTATGGCTACACCTTC. As protein: CASSQDQGQGYGYTF. This chain links TRBV4-3 with TRBJ1-2, with a weak D call TRBD1 (6 bases). The germline gives CDR1 LGHNA, CDR2 YSLEER. The ends were cut back, 0 bases at V and 4 bases at J, with 12 bases in the middle. The CDR3 runs 15 residues.

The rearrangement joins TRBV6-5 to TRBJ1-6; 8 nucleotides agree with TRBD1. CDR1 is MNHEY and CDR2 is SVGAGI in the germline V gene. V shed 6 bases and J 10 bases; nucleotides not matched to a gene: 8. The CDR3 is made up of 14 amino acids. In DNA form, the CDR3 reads TGTGCCAGCAGAAGACAGGGGAGGGGATCACCCCTCCACTTT. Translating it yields CASRRQGRGSPLHF.